This T cell receptor beta chain was recovered during a study of shared clonotypes between healthy human individuals. Points on this clone: Its antigen is still unknown.

The CDR3 has 15 residues. Germline loops: CDR1 MNHEY, CDR2 SVGAGI. Trimming shortened V by 6 bases and J by 9 bases, and 21 bases separated the two germline ends. General study findings and limits: Memory subsets had estimated richness that was generally smaller than that of naive subsets. In contrast to clonotypes shared by all four donors, non-shared clonotypes had lower generation probabilities.

The repertoire was sequenced with immunoSEQ multiplex PCR; TCRdb's copy has only in-frame clones and lacks some. Of 2 million to 2.5 million clones listed, over 90% are singletons. The receptor comes from a man aged 18 to 30 in good health. Some clones in this sample may be carry-over from other donors' samples. This rearrangement joins TRBV6-5 to TRBJ2-1; D may be TRBD2 (5 bases). Sequencing used naive CD4+ T cells from PBMCs. Subset: CD45RA+ positively selected. In DNA, the CDR3 is TGTGCCAGCAGGCCCACTTCCCGCGGGTTTGGTGAGCAGTTCTTC. Its translation: CASRPTSRGFGEQFF.